A single sample gave rise to the 9 T cell receptor beta chains below, sequenced in a study of chemoradiotherapy in HPV16-positive cancers (dated by TCRdb to between 2020 and 2023). Library preparation used the immunoSEQ multiplex PCR assay. As stored in TCRdb, this immuneACCESS dataset retains in-frame rearrangements with V and J assigned. A fraction of the clones does not appear; measured against another copy, unresolved V genes explain less than half of the discrepancy, and the remainder lacks a known reason. The sample profile shows around 30,000 clones; 90% to 95% of them were found once. The biggest ten clones account for 20% to 25% of the sample. Specimen: blood, collected from a patient who underwent chemoradiotherapy. The receptors originated from a human donor with HPV-associated anogenital cancer.

The chain couples TRBV5-8 to TRBJ1-1, with 9 bases aligning to TRBD1. This CDR3 spans 16 amino acids. The germline V gene encodes CDR1 SGHTS and CDR2 YDEGEE. The V and J ends lost 3 bases and 0 bases, in that order; junction bases with no gene match: 6. CDR3: CASSWGQGIVNTEAFF. CDR3 DNA sequence: TGTGCCAGCAGCTGGGGACAGGGAATTGTGAACACTGAAGCTTTCTTT.

The V call is TRBV15, the J call TRBJ2-1; 8 bases map to TRBD1. The J segment lost 2 bases and the V segment lost 5 bases, leaving 2 bases of the junction unmatched. Looked up from germline, CDR1 is LNHNV and CDR2 is YYDKDF (reference sequence). The CDR3 sequence is 14 residues long. This CDR3 is CATSPGGPYNEQFF. The CDR3 region has the DNA TGTGCCACCAGCCCAGGGGGCCCCTACAATGAGCAGTTCTTC.

The V call is TRBV7-3, the J call TRBJ2-2, with D perhaps TRBD2 (5 bases). Deletions cut 2 bases from V and 5 bases from J, with 15 bases between. Germline CDR1 and CDR2: SGHTA and FQGTGA. There are 16 residues in the CDR3. Here the CDR3 DNA reads TGTGCCAGCAGCTTACGAGCAGGCCCGGGGACCGGGGAGCTGTTTTTT. It translates to CASSLRAGPGTGELFF.

In its sample, this clone is medium-sized. The chain combines TRBV5-1 with TRBJ2-3; a possible D gene is TRBD2 (5 bases). Germline values: CDR1 SGHRS, CDR2 YFSETQ. V was cut by 5 bases and J by 3 bases, with 13 bases left in between. This CDR3 contains 14 residues. The CDR3 DNA reads TGCGCCAGCAGGGAGGCCAACCCTACAGATACGCAGTATTTT. Amino acid sequence: CASREANPTDTQYF.

This sequence joins TRBV5-4 and TRBJ2-7, with TRBD1 as a possible D gene (5 bases). The germline V gene has CDR1 SGHNT and CDR2 YYREEE (reference sequence). Between the trimmed V and J ends, which lost 0 bases and 2 bases, there was a span of 9 bases. The CDR3 sequence is 14 residues long. The CDR3 protein is CASSLERGPYEQYF. In DNA form, the CDR3 reads TGTGCCAGCAGCTTGGAAAGGGGCCCCTACGAGCAGTACTTC.

This rearrangement joins TRBV11-2 to TRBJ2-1, with TRBD2 identical over 15 bases. Germline values: CDR1 SGHAT, CDR2 FQNNGV. The J segment lost 3 bases and the V segment lost 3 bases, leaving 6 bases of the junction unmatched. The CDR3 spans 18 residues. The CDR3 coding sequence is TGTGCCAGCAGCTTTGGACTAGCGGGAGGGGGAATCTACAATGAGCAGTTCTTC. Translating it yields CASSFGLAGGGIYNEQFF.

The chain uses TRBV9 and TRBJ2-2; D ambiguous. Germline loops: CDR1 SGDLS, CDR2 YYNGEE. Trimming removed 4 bases from V and 6 bases from J, with 13 bases in between. The CDR3 is 14 residues long. In DNA form, the CDR3 reads TGTGCCAGCAGCCCAAGTACCGCATCCGGGGAGCTGTTTTTT. The encoded protein is CASSPSTASGELFF.

The V gene is TRBV5-8, the J gene TRBJ1-5; D uncertain. This CDR3 spans 13 amino acids. Trimming removed 0 bases at V and 7 bases at J, with 8 bases between. Per the germline V gene, CDR1 is SGHTS and CDR2 is YDEGEE. The CDR3 DNA reads TGTGCCAGCAGCTTGGAAGCACGCCAGCCCCAGCATTTT. This codes for CASSLEARQPQHF. Full variable domain (remainder filled in from reference TRBV5-8 and TRBJ1-5): EAGVTQSPTHLIKTRGQQATLRCSPISGHTSVYWYQQALGLGLQFLLWYDEGEERNRGNFPPRFSGRQFPNYSSELNVNALELEDSALYLCASSLEARQPQHFGDGTRLSIL.

This sequence joins TRBV2 and TRBJ2-3; D uncertain. CDR1 and CDR2 from the germline V gene are SNHLY and FYNNEI. V was shortened by 6 bases and J by 6 bases, with 10 bases between the two germline ends. The length of the CDR3 is 12 residues. The CDR3 loop reads CASSQQGDTQYF. CDR3 nucleotides: TGTGCCAGCAGCCAACAAGGGGATACGCAGTATTTT.